Listed here is a single T cell receptor (beta chain). Authors' analysis steps: For nucleated cells, counts were estimated from reference gene primer amplification. The table came from immunoSEQ multiplex PCR; TCRdb's copy has only in-frame clones and leaves some out. Clonal size and the V and J genes are those of that table, whereas D and trimming came from the DNA. The sample holds about 100,000 clones, roughly 84% seen once. This entry is derived from a study of blood T cell repertoires in COVID-19. Study-wide context: Acute-phase and convalescent COVID-19 samples originated in the United States, Italy and Spain.

Germline V gene data show CDR1 as SGDLS and CDR2 as YYNGEE. The CDR3 is made up of 15 amino acids. Trimming left V 4 bases short and J 6 bases short, with 20 bases between. The genes are TRBV9 and TRBJ2-7, with D tentatively TRBD2 (6 bases). The sequenced sample was peripheral blood. The receptor was isolated from a man in his thirties or forties in a cohort sampled during active COVID-19. This CDR3 reads CASSPLRGGEGEQYF. The CDR3 bases are TGTGCCAGCAGCCCCCTAAGAGGAGGGGAAGGCGAGCAGTACTTC.